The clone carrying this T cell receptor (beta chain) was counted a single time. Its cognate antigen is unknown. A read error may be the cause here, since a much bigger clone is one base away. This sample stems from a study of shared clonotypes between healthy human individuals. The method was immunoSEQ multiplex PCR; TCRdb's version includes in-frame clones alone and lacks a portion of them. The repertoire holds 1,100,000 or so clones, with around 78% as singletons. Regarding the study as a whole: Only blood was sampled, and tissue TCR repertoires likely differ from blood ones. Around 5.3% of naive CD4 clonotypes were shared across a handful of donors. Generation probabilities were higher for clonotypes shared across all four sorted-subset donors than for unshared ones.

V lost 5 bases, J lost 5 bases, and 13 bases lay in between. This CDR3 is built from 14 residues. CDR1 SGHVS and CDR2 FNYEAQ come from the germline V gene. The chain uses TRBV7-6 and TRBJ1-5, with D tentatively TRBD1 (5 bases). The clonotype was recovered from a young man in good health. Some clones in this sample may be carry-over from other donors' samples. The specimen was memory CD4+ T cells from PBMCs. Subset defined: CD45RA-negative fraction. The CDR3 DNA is TGTGCCAGCAGCCCCGGACGGGGCTATCAGCCCCAGCATTTT. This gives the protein CASSPGRGYQPQHF.